Below are 3 T cell receptor beta chains sequenced from a single sample in a study of blood T cell repertoires in COVID-19 (dated by TCRdb to 2020 to 2022). The method behind the library was the immunoSEQ multiplex PCR assay. This immuneACCESS table, as held by TCRdb, lists in-frame sequences with V and J called but not all clones. Of the missing ones, under half trace to an unresolved V gene in checked studies; the others have no known cause. The sample profile shows about 320,000 clones; roughly 89% of them were found once. Jointly, the top ten make up 5% to 5.5% of the sample. Material for sequencing was PBMCs or T cells enriched from blood (not recorded which). All receptors derive from a man in his sixties who had recovered from COVID-19.

The V gene is TRBV5-5, the J gene TRBJ1-6; D is unresolved. From germline, CDR1 is SGHKS and CDR2 YYEKEE (reference sequence). V gave up 4 bases and J gave up 8 bases, with 16 bases separating them. There are 15 residues in the CDR3. CDR3 residues: CASSVGPIRDSPLHF. The CDR3 region has the DNA TGTGCCAGCAGCGTAGGCCCGATACGGGATTCACCCCTCCACTTT.

The J gene is TRBJ1-1, the V gene TRBV12-3 or TRBV12-4, with D unclear. CDR3 length: 12 amino acids. Trimming took 10 bases from V and 1 from J, leaving 10 bases between them. The CDR3 is CATSTENTEAFF. CDR3 coding DNA: TGTGCCACCTCTACAGAGAACACTGAAGCTTTCTTT.

This clone has just one count. The chain uses TRBV7-2 and TRBJ1-5; 8 nucleotides align to TRBD1. With 6 bases clipped from V and 7 bases from J, the junction kept 5 bases outside the gene matches. Looked up from germline, CDR1 is SGHTA and CDR2 is FQGNSA. This CDR3 is built from 13 residues. The CDR3 nucleotides are TGTGCCAGCAGAGGGACAGGTTTACAGCCCCAGCATTTT. As protein: CASRGTGLQPQHF.